This T cell receptor beta chain was obtained from a study of graft-versus-host responses after intestinal transplantation. With respect to this clone: Its target is not known.

V dropped 10 bases and J dropped 6 bases, with 19 bases sitting between them. This CDR3 is built from 13 residues. Looked up from germline, CDR1 is SGHTS and CDR2 is YDEGEE. Sequencing used immunoSEQ multiplex PCR; TCRdb keeps in-frame clones, though not all of them. The table records 30,000 to 50,000 clones, 90% to 95% of them present only once. The chain uses TRBV5-8 and TRBJ1-2; possible D gene TRBD1, 5 bases. The sequences come from unstimulated CD8+ T cells sorted from spleen or lymph node cells, collected before transplant. This clonotype originated in a human donor who was the organ donor for an intestinal transplant. The CDR3 loop is CAPHGALGDGYTF. CDR3 nucleotide sequence: TGTGCCCCCCATGGGGCTCTAGGCGATGGCTACACCTTC.